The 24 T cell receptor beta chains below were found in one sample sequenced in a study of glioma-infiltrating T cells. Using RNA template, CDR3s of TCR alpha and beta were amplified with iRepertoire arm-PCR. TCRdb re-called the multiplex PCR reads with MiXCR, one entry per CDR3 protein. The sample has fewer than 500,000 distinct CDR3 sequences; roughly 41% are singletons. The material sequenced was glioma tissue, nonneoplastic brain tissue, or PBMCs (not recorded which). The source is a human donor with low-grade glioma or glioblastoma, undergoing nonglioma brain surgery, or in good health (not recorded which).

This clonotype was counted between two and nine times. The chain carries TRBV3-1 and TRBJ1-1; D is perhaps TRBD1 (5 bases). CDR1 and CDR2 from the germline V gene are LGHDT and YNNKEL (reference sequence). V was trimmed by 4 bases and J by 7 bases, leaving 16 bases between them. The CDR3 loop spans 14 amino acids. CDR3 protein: CASSLLGRDVEAFF. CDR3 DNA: TGTGCCAGCAGCCTCCTGGGCAGGGACGTTGAAGCTTTCTTT.

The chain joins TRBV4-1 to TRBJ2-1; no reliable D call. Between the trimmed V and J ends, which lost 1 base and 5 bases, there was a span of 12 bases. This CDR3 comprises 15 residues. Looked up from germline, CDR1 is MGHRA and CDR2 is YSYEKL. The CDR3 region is CASSQVRSRNNEQFF. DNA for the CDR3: TGCGCCAGCAGCCAAGTTAGGTCTAGGAACAATGAGCAGTTCTTC.

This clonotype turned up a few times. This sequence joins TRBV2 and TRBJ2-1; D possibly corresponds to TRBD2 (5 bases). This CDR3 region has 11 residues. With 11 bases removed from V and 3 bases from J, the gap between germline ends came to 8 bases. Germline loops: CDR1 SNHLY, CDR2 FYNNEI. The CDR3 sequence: CAGADYNEQFF. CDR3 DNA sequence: TGTGCCGGAGCGGACTACAATGAGCAGTTCTTC.

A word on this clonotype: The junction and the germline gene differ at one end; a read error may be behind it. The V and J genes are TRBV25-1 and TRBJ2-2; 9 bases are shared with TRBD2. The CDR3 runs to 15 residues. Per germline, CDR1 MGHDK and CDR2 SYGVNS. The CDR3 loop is CASSDPSGNIGELFF. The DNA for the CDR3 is TGTGCCAGCAGTGATCCTAGCGGGAACATCGGGGAGCTGTTTTTT.

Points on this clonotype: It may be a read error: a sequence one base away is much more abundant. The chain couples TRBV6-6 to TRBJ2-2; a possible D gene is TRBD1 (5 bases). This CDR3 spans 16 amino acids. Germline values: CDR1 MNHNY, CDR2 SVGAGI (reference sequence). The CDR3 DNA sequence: TGTACCACCAACCAGGGCAGACTTACGAACACCGGGGAGCTGTTTTTT. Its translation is CTTNQGRLTNTGELFF.

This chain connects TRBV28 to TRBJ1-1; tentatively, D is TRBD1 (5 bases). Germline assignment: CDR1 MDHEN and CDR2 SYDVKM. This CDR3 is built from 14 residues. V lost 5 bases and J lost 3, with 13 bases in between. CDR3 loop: CASSPRAGDTEAFF. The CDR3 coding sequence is TGTGCCAGCAGTCCCAGGGCTGGGGACACTGAAGCTTTCTTT.

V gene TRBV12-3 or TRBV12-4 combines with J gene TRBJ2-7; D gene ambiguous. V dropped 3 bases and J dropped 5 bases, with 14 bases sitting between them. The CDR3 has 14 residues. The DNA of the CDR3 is TGTGCCAGCAGTTTTGGTCAGGTGATCAACGAGCAGTACTTC. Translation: CASSFGQVINEQYF.

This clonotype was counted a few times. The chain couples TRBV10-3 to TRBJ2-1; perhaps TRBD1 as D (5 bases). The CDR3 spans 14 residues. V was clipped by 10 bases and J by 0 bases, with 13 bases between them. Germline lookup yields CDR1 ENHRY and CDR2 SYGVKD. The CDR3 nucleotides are TGTGCCACCTTACGACAGAGCTCCTACAATGAGCAGTTCTTC. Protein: CATLRQSSYNEQFF.

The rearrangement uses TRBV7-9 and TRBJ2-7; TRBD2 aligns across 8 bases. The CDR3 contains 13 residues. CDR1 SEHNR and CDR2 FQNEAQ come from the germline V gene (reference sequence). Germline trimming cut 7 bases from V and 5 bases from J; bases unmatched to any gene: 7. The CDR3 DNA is TGTGCCAGCACTGAGCGGGAGTTTAACGAGCAGTACTTC. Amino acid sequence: CASTEREFNEQYF.

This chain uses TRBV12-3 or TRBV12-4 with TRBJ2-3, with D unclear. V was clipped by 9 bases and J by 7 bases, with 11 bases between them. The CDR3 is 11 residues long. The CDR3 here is CARSLTNTQYF. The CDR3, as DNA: TGTGCCAGAAGTCTTACAAATACGCAGTATTTT.

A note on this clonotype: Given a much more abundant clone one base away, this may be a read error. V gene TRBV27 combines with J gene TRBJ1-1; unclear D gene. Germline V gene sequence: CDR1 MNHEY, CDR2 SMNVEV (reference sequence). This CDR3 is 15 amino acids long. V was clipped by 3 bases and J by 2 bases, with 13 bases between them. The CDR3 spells CASSLGVQINTEAFF. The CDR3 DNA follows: TGTGCCAGCAGTTTGGGAGTACAGATAAACACTGAAGCTTTCTTT.

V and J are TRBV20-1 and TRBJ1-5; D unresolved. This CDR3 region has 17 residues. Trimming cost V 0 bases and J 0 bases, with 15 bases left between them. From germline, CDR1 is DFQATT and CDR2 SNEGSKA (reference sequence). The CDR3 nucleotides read TGCAGTGCTAGAGATTTTACGACGGACTATAGCAATCAGCCCCAGCATTTT. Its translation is CSARDFTTDYSNQPQHF.

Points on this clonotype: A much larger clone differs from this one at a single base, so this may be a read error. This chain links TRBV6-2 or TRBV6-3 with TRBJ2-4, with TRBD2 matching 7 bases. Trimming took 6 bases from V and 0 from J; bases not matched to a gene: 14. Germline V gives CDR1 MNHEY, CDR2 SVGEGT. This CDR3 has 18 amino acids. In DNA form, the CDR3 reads TGTGCCAGCAGCCCCCTGAGAAGCCGCGGGAGAGCCAAAAACATTCAGTACTTC. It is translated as CASSPLRSRGRAKNIQYF.

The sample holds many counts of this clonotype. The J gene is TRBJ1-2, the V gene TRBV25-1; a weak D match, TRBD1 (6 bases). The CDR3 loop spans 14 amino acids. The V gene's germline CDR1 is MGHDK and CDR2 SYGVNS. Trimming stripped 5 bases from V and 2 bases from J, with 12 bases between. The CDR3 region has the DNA TGTGCCAGCAGTTTCGGAGGGGGAAACTATGGCTACACCTTC. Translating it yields CASSFGGGNYGYTF.

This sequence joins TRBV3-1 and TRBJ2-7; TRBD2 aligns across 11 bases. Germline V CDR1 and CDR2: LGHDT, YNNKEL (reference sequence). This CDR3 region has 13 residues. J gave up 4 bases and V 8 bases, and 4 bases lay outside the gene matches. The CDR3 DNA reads TGTGCCAGCGGGGGACTAGCGGAGTACGAGCAGTACTTC. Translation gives CASGGLAEYEQYF.

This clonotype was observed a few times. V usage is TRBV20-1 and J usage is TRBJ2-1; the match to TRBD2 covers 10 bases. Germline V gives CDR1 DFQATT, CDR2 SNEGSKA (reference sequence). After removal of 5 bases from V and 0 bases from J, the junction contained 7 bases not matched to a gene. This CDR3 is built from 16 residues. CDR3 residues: CSASGTSASSYNEQFF. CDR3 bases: TGCAGTGCTTCTGGGACTAGCGCCAGCTCCTACAATGAGCAGTTCTTC.

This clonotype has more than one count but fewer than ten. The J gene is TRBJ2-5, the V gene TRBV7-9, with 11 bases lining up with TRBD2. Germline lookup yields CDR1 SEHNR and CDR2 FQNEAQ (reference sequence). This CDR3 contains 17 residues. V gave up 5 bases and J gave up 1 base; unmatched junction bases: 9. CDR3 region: CASSRRALAGGQETQYF. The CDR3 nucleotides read TGTGCCAGCAGCCGAAGGGCCCTAGCGGGGGGCCAAGAGACCCAGTACTTC.

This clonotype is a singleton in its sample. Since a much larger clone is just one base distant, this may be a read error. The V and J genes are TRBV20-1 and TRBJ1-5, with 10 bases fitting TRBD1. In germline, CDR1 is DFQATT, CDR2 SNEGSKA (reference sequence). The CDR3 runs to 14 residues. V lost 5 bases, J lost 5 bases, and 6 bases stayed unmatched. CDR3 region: CSAGRDRGHQPQHF. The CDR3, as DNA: TGCAGTGCTGGCCGGGACAGGGGTCATCAGCCCCAGCATTTT.

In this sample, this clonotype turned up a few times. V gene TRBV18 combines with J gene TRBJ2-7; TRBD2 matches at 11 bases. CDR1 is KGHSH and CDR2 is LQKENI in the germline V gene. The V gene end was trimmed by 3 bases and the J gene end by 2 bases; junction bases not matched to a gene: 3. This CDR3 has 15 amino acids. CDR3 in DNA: TGTGCCAGCTCACCCGCGGGACTAGCGGCCTACGAGCAGTACTTC. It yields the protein CASSPAGLAAYEQYF. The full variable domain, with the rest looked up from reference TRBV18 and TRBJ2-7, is NAGVMQNPRHLVRRRGQEARLRCSPMKGHSHVYWYRQLPEEGLKFMVYLQKENIIDESGMPKERFSAEFPKEGPSILRIQQVVRGDSAAYFCASSPAGLAAYEQYFGPGTRLTVT.

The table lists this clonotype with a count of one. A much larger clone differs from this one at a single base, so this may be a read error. In DNA, the CDR3 is TGTGCCAGCAGTTCTCCCCGGGACAGGGGGCGTAATGAGCAGTTCTTC. Protein product: CASSSPRDRGRNEQFF. V usage is TRBV6-9 and J usage is TRBJ2-1; 12 bases match TRBD1. The V gene end was trimmed by 4 bases and the J gene end by 7 bases; junction bases not matched to a gene: 8. Per germline, CDR1 MNHGY and CDR2 SVAAGI. The CDR3 is made up of 16 amino acids.

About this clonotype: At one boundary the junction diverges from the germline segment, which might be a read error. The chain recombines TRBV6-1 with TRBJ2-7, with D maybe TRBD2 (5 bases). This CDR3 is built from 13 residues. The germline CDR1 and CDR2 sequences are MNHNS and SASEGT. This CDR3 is CDSSEAASYEQYF. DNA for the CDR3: TGTGACAGCAGTGAAGCGGCCTCCTACGAGCAGTACTTC.

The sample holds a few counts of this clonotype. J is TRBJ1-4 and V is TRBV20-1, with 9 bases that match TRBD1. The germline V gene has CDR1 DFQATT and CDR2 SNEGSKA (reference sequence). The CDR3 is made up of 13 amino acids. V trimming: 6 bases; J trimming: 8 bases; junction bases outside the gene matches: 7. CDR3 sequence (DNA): TGCAGTGCCCCGGACAGGGGTAAGGAAAAACTGTTTTTT. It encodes CSAPDRGKEKLFF.

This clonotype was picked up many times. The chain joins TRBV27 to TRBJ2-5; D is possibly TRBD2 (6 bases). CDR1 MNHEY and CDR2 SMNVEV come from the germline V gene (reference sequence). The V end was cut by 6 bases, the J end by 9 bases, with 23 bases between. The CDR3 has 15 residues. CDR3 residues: CASSPGLPNVRAQYF. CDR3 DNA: TGTGCCAGCAGCCCGGGACTCCCTAATGTTAGGGCCCAGTACTTC.

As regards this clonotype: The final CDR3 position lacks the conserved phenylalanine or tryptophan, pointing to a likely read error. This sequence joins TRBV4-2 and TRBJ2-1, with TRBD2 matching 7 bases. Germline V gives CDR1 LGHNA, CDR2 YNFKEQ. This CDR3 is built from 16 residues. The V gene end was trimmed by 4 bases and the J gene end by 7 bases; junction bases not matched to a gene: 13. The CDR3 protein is CASSPLATSRGNEQFI. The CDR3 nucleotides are TGTGCCAGCAGCCCTTTAGCGACTAGCCGGGGGAATGAGCAGTTCATC.